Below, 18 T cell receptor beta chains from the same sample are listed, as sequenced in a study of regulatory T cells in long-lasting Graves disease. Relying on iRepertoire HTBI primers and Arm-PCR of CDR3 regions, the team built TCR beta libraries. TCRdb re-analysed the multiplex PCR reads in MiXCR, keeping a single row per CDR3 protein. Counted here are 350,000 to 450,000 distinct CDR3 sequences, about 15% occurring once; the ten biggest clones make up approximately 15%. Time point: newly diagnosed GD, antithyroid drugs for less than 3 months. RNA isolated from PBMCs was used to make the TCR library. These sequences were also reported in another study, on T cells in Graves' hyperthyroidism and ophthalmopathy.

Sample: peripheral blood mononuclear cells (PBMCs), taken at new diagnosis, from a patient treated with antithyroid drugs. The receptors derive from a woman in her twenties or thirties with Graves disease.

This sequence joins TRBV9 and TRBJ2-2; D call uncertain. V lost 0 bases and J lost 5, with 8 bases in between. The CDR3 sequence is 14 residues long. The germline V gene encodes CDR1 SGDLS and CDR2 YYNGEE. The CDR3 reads CASSVEGTTGELFF. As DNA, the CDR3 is TGTGCCAGCAGCGTAGAGGGTACTACCGGGGAGCTGTTTTTT.

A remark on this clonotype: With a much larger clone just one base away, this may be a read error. The CDR3 nucleotides are TGTGCCAGCAGCGTAGGTTTTAGCTGGAATGAGCAGTACTTC. Translation gives CASSVGFSWNEQYF. The chain employs TRBV9 and TRBJ2-7; D is unclear. The CDR3 has 14 amino acids. V was pared by 0 bases and J by 7 bases, with 14 bases between. The germline V gene has CDR1 SGDLS and CDR2 YYNGEE. Full variable domain (rest looked up from reference TRBV9 and TRBJ2-7): DSGVTQTPKHLITATGQRVTLRCSPRSGDLSVYWYQQSLDQGLQFLIQYYNGEERAKGNILERFSAQQFPDLHSELNLSSLELGDSALYFCASSVGFSWNEQYFGPGTRLTVT.

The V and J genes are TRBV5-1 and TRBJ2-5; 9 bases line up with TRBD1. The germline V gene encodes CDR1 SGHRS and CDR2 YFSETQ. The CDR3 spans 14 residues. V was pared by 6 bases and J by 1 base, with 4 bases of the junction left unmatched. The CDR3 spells CASNPGQGQETQYF. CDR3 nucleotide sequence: TGCGCCAGCAACCCGGGACAGGGCCAAGAGACCCAGTACTTC.

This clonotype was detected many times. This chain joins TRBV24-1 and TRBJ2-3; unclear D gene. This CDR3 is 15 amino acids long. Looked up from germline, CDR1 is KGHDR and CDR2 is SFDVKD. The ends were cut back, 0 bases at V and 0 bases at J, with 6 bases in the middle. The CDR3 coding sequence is TGTGCCACCAGTGATTTGGCCGTTAGCACAGATACGCAGTATTTT. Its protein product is CATSDLAVSTDTQYF.

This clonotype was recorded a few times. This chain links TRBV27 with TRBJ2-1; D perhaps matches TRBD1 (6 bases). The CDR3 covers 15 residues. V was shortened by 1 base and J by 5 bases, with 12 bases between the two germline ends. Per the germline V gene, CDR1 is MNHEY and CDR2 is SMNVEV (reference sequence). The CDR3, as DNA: TGTGCCAGCAGTTTATACCGGACAGCTAACAATGAGCAGTTCTTC. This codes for CASSLYRTANNEQFF.

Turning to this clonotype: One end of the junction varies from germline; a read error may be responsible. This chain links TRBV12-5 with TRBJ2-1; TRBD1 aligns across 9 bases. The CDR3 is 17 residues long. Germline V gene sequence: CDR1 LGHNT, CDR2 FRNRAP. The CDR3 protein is CTSGFPGQGSYNNEQFF. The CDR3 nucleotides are TGTACTAGTGGTTTTCCCGGACAGGGGAGTTATAACAATGAGCAGTTCTTC.

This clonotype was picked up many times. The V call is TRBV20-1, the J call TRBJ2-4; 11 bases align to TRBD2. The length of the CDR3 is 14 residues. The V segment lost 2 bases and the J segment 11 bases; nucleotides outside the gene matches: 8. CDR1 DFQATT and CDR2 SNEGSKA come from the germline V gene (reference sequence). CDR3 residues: CSARPLAGGEVQYF. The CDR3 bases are TGCAGTGCTAGACCTTTAGCGGGAGGGGAGGTTCAGTACTTC.

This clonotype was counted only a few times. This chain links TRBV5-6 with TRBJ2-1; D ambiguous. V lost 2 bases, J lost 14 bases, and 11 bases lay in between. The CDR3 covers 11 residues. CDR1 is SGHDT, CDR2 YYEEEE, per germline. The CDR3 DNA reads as TGTGCCAGCAGCTTAAGTCTAGAAGAGTTCTTC. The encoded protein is CASSLSLEEFF. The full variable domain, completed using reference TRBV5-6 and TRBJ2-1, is DAGVTQSPTHLIKTRGQQVTLRCSPKSGHDTVSWYQQALGQGPQFIFQYYEEEERQRGNFPDRFSGHQFPNYSSELNVNALLLGDSALYLCASSLSLEEFFGPGTRLTVL.

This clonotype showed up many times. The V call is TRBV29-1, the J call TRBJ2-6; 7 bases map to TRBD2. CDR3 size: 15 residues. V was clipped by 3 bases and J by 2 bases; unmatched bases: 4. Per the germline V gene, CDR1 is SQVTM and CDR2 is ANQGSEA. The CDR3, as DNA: TGCAGCGTTGATGTTGGGAGGGCTGGGGCCAACGTCCTGACTTTC. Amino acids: CSVDVGRAGANVLTF.

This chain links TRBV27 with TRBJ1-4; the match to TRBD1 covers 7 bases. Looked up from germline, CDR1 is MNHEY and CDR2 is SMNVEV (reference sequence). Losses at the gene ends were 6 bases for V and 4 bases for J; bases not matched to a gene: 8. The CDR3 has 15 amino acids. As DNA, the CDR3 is TGTGCCAGCAGCTCCAAGGGGGCCGGTAATGAAAAACTGTTTTTT. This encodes CASSSKGAGNEKLFF.

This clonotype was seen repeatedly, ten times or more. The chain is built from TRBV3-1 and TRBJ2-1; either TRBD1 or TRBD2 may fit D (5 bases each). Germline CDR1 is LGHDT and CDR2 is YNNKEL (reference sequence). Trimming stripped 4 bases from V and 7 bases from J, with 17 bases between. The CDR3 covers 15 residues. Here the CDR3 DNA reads TGTGCCAGCAGCCGGGACCCCGTCCCAGCAAATGAGCAGTTCTTC. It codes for CASSRDPVPANEQFF.

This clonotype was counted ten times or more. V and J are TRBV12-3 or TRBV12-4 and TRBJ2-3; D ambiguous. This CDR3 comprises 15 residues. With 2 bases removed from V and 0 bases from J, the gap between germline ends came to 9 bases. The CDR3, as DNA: TGTGCCAGCAGTTTATTGTCACAGAGCACAGATACGCAGTATTTT. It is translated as CASSLLSQSTDTQYF.

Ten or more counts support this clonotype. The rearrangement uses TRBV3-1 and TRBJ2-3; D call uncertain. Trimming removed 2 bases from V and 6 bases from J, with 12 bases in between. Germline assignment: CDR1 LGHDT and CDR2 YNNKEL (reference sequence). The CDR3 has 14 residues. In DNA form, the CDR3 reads TGTGCCAGCAGCCAAACGTTGGTGTGGGATACGCAGTATTTT. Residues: CASSQTLVWDTQYF.

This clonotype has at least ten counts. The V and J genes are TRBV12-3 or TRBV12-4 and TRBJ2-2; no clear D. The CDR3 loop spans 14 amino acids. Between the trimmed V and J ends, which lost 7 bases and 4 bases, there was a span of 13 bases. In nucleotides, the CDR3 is TGTGCCAGCACCCACTCCCATATCACCGGGGAGCTGTTTTTT. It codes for CASTHSHITGELFF.

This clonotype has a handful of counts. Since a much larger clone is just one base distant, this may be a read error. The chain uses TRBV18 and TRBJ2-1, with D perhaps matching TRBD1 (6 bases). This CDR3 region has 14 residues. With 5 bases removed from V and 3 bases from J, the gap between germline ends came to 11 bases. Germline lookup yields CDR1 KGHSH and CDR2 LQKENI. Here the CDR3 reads CASSTRDNYNEQFF. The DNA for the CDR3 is TGTGCCAGCTCAACCCGGGACAACTACAATGAGCAGTTCTTC.

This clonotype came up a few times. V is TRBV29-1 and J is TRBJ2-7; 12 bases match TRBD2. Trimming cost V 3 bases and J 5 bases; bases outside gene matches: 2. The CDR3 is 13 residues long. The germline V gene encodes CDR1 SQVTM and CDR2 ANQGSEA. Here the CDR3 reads CSVERTSGNEQYF. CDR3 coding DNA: TGCAGCGTTGAGAGGACTAGCGGGAACGAGCAGTACTTC.

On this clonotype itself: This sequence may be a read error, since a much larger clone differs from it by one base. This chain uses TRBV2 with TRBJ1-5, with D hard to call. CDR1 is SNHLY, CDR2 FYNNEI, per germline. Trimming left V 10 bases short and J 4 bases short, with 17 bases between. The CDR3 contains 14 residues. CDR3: CANSDESGNQPQHF. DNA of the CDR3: TGTGCCAACAGCGACGAGTCCGGGAATCAGCCCCAGCATTTT.

The CDR3 sequence: CASSHGIFRDRTYNEQFF. In DNA form, the CDR3 reads TGCGCCAGCAGCCACGGAATTTTCCGGGACAGAACCTACAATGAGCAGTTCTTC. The gene calls are TRBV4-1 and TRBJ2-1; the match to TRBD1 covers 7 bases. CDR1 is MGHRA, CDR2 YSYEKL, per germline. The CDR3 sequence is 18 residues long. Trimming took 3 bases from V and 2 from J; bases not matched to a gene: 13.